This T cell receptor (beta chain) was sequenced during a study of shared clonotypes between healthy human individuals. Of note for this clone: The antigen is not known.

Execution of the assay was at deep level. Genomic DNA per cell subset filled all wells of several immunoSEQ plates. Method: immunoSEQ multiplex PCR; TCRdb's copy keeps in-frame clones and lacks some. The sample has some 1.5 million clones; around 98% are singletons. Between the trimmed V and J ends, which lost 1 base and 3 bases, there was a span of 9 bases. In germline, CDR1 is KGHSH, CDR2 LQKENI. CDR3 length equals 14 residues. Overall study findings and caveats: Shared clonotypes: 4.5% to 6.5% naive CD4, roughly 3.5% naive CD8, 2.3% memory CD4, approximately 0.41% memory CD8. Exclusively blood specimens were collected; tissue repertoires likely differ.

The sample was naive CD4+ T cells sorted from blood. The subset here: CD45RA+ positively selected. The V gene is TRBV18, the J gene TRBJ2-5; D perhaps matches TRBD1 (5 bases). This TCR came from a young man in good health. The CDR3 DNA sequence: TGTGCCAGCTCACCACTCATCAGGGAAGAGACCCAGTACTTC. Residues: CASSPLIREETQYF.